These 21 T cell receptor beta chains came from one sample sequenced in a study of beta chain features in type 1 diabetes. All of the isolated RNA was reverse transcribed, so expressed TCRB transcripts were sequenced. Assay used: immunoSEQ multiplex PCR; TCRdb lists only in-frame clones, some missing. The sample lists fewer than 250,000 clones; under 70% were seen once. The sequencing sample was made of naive CD4+ T cells from blood. The receptor set was obtained from a young man in good health.

DNA of the CDR3: TGTGCCAGCAGGGCCGCAGCGCGCTCTAGCACAGATACGCAGTATTTT. It encodes CASRAAARSSTDTQYF. The chain carries TRBV28 and TRBJ2-3; D remains ambiguous. The CDR3 length is 16 residues. Germline lookup yields CDR1 MDHEN and CDR2 SYDVKM. Trimming removed 6 bases at V and 0 bases at J, with 16 bases between.

This chain joins TRBV4-3 and TRBJ2-3, with 7 bases that match TRBD2. Germline-derived CDR1 and CDR2 are LGHNA and YSLEER. Trimming cost V 0 bases and J 2 bases; bases outside gene matches: 5. The CDR3 is 16 residues long. As DNA, the CDR3 is TGCGCCAGCAGCCAAGAGGGAGCGGGACCCACAGATACGCAGTATTTT. Translated: CASSQEGAGPTDTQYF.

J is TRBJ2-7 and V is TRBV6-6; TRBD2 agrees at 9 bases. Unmatched junction bases numbered 7, after V lost 4 bases and J lost 3 bases. Germline loops: CDR1 MNHNY, CDR2 SVGAGI (reference sequence). This CDR3 is 15 amino acids long. In nucleotides, the CDR3 is TGTGCCAGCAGTTTGACTAGCGGAGACAACTACGAGCAGTACTTC. This gives the protein CASSLTSGDNYEQYF.

The table lists this clone with a few counts. In nucleotides, the CDR3 is TGTGCCTGGAGTCCAGGGTCCGAGACCCAGTACTTC. Residues: CAWSPGSETQYF. The V call is TRBV30, the J call TRBJ2-5, with D perhaps matching TRBD1 (5 bases). The germline gives CDR1 GTSNPN, CDR2 SVGIG (reference sequence). The ends were cut back, 2 bases at V and 5 bases at J, with 9 bases in the middle. The CDR3 covers 12 residues.

The V and J genes are TRBV5-6 and TRBJ2-7; D is tentatively TRBD1 or TRBD2 (5 bases each). The CDR3 loop spans 14 amino acids. V was cut by 6 bases and J by 5 bases, with 18 bases left in between. Germline V gives CDR1 SGHDT, CDR2 YYEEEE. This CDR3 reads CASIQRAGIHEQYF. The CDR3 region has the DNA TGTGCCAGCATCCAGAGGGCAGGGATCCACGAGCAGTACTTC.

V is TRBV30 and J is TRBJ1-4; D not certain. This CDR3 has 15 residues. Germline values: CDR1 GTSNPN, CDR2 SVGIG (reference sequence). V was shortened by 2 bases and J by 3 bases, with 13 bases between the two germline ends. In DNA, the CDR3 is TGTGCCTGGAGTATTACGAGGGTCTCTAATGAAAAACTGTTTTTT. Translated, it gives CAWSITRVSNEKLFF.

The chain carries TRBV7-9 and TRBJ2-7; D assignment may be TRBD1 or TRBD2 (5 bases each). The CDR3 runs 14 residues. V gave up 4 bases and J gave up 6 bases, with 16 bases separating them. Germline CDR1 is SEHNR and CDR2 is FQNEAQ (reference sequence). In DNA, the CDR3 is TGTGCCAGCAGCTCAGCGGACCTTGGGGCCGAGCAGTACTTC. This encodes CASSSADLGAEQYF.

The rearrangement uses TRBV5-4 and TRBJ1-1; D may be TRBD1 (5 bases). Germline CDR1 and CDR2: SGHNT and YYREEE (reference sequence). The V and J ends lost 5 bases and 5 bases respectively, with 19 bases between them. CDR3 size: 15 residues. The CDR3 spells CASSPAAGGRTEAFF. CDR3 DNA: TGTGCCAGCAGTCCTGCTGCCGGGGGACGAACTGAAGCTTTCTTT.

This rearrangement joins TRBV25-1 to TRBJ2-3; D may be TRBD2 (5 bases). CDR3 length: 12 residues. V was cut by 6 bases and J by 8 bases, with 12 bases left in between. Per the germline V gene, CDR1 is MGHDK and CDR2 is SYGVNS. The chain's CDR3 is CASSPGGVTQYF. The CDR3 DNA follows: TGTGCCAGCAGCCCAGGAGGCGTTACGCAGTATTTT.

V usage is TRBV29-1 and J usage is TRBJ1-2, with D possibly TRBD1 on 6 matching bases. V was pared by 7 bases and J by 4 bases, with 16 bases between. CDR3 size: 13 residues. Germline V gene lookup returns CDR1 SQVTM and CDR2 ANQGSEA. The CDR3 DNA reads as TGCAGCGCTACAGGGAGCCCCTTCTATGGCTACACCTTC. Its translation: CSATGSPFYGYTF. The complete variable domain, with remaining parts taken from reference TRBV29-1 and TRBJ1-2, reads SAVISQKPSRDICQRGTSLTIQCQVDSQVTMMFWYRQQPGQSLTLIATANQGSEATYESGFVIDKFPISRPNLTFSTLTVSNMSPEDSSIYLCSATGSPFYGYTFGSGTRLTVV.

This clone was seen a few times. The J gene is TRBJ1-1, the V gene TRBV5-4; weak D call: TRBD1 (6 bases). This CDR3 has 15 amino acids. Germline lookup yields CDR1 SGHNT and CDR2 YYREEE (reference sequence). V was cut by 5 bases and J by 1 base, with 15 bases left in between. The CDR3 sequence: CASREQGAGNTEAFF. The CDR3 DNA sequence: TGTGCCAGCAGGGAACAGGGCGCGGGGAACACTGAAGCTTTCTTT.

The V and J genes are TRBV29-1 and TRBJ2-5, with TRBD2 as a possible D gene (5 bases). Germline values: CDR1 SQVTM, CDR2 ANQGSEA. This CDR3 has 14 amino acids. Trimming took off 1 base at V and 3 bases at J, with 12 bases between the two ends. The CDR3 sequence: CSVEGLLGKETQYF. In nucleotides, the CDR3 is TGCAGCGTTGAAGGATTACTAGGGAAAGAGACCCAGTACTTC. Drawing the rest from reference TRBV29-1 and TRBJ2-5, the complete variable domain is SAVISQKPSRDICQRGTSLTIQCQVDSQVTMMFWYRQQPGQSLTLIATANQGSEATYESGFVIDKFPISRPNLTFSTLTVSNMSPEDSSIYLCSVEGLLGKETQYFGPGTRLLVL.

For this clone: This sample includes further DNA sequences coding for the same CDR3. The rearrangement links TRBV29-1 to TRBJ1-1; no firm D call. This CDR3 spans 11 amino acids. The germline V and J ends were trimmed by 4 bases and 0 bases, with 3 bases remaining between them. Germline CDR1 and CDR2: SQVTM and ANQGSEA. The CDR3 reads CSVGLNTEAFF. The CDR3 DNA follows: TGCAGCGTTGGCCTGAACACTGAAGCTTTCTTT.

The chain has TRBV27 and TRBJ2-4, with D perhaps given as TRBD1 or TRBD2 (5 bases each). The CDR3 totals 14 residues. The germline V gene encodes CDR1 MNHEY and CDR2 SMNVEV (reference sequence). Trimming stripped 2 bases from V and 7 bases from J, with 12 bases between. CDR3 sequence (DNA): TGTGCCAGCAGTTTACAGCCGGGACGGAACATTCAGTACTTC. It codes for CASSLQPGRNIQYF.

The CDR3 reads CASSPLARNEQFF. CDR3 sequence (DNA): TGTGCCAGCTCACCACTAGCCCGGAATGAGCAGTTCTTC. The V gene is TRBV18, the J gene TRBJ2-1; D unclear. Germline CDR1 is KGHSH and CDR2 is LQKENI. Between the trimmed V and J ends, which lost 1 base and 7 bases, there was a span of 8 bases. The CDR3 totals 13 residues. Full variable domain (rest looked up from reference TRBV18 and TRBJ2-1): NAGVMQNPRHLVRRRGQEARLRCSPMKGHSHVYWYRQLPEEGLKFMVYLQKENIIDESGMPKERFSAEFPKEGPSILRIQQVVRGDSAAYFCASSPLARNEQFFGPGTRLTVL.

The V gene is TRBV5-1, the J gene TRBJ2-1, with 7 bases identical to TRBD1. CDR1 is SGHRS, CDR2 YFSETQ, per germline. The CDR3 runs to 15 residues. Trimming took 0 bases from V and 7 from J; bases not matched to a gene: 7. This CDR3 reads CASSLGDGTANEQFF. The CDR3, as DNA: TGCGCCAGCAGCTTGGGAGACGGGACAGCAAATGAGCAGTTCTTC.

This rearrangement joins TRBV30 to TRBJ2-7; 9 positions agree with TRBD1. The junction had 2 bases not matched to a gene; V was cut back by 1 base and J by 7 bases. The CDR3 covers 12 residues. Germline V gene lookup returns CDR1 GTSNPN and CDR2 SVGIG (reference sequence). The CDR3 sequence: CAWSDRGQEQYF. The DNA for the CDR3 is TGTGCCTGGAGTGACAGGGGGCAGGAGCAGTACTTC.

This clone was recorded a few times. The chain joins TRBV19 to TRBJ2-5; 10 positions match TRBD2. Germline V lookup: CDR1 LNHDA, CDR2 SQIVND (reference sequence). The CDR3 length is 14 residues. The V gene end was trimmed by 3 bases and the J gene end by 5 bases; junction bases not matched to a gene: 3. CDR3 in amino acids: CASSMGLARETQYF. DNA of the CDR3: TGTGCCAGTAGTATGGGACTAGCGCGGGAGACCCAGTACTTC. Drawing the rest from reference TRBV19 and TRBJ2-5, the complete variable domain is DGGITQSPKYLFRKEGQNVTLSCEQNLNHDAMYWYRQDPGQGLRLIYYSQIVNDFQKGDIAEGYSVSREKKESFPLTVTSAQKNPTAFYLCASSMGLARETQYFGPGTRLLVL.

This clone was observed a few times. The chain is built from TRBV7-2 and TRBJ2-3, with 9 bases aligning to TRBD1. With 2 bases clipped from V and 3 bases from J, the junction kept 9 bases outside the gene matches. CDR3 length: 17 residues. Germline values: CDR1 SGHTA, CDR2 FQGNSA. Here the CDR3 reads CASSLRASGQGTDTQYF. CDR3 coding DNA: TGTGCCAGCAGCTTAAGAGCCTCGGGACAGGGAACAGATACGCAGTATTTT.

The chain recombines TRBV9 with TRBJ2-7; 7 nucleotides match TRBD2. The CDR3 has 15 residues. Unmatched junction bases numbered 4, after V lost 0 bases and J lost 1 base. Germline V lookup: CDR1 SGDLS, CDR2 YYNGEE. Here the CDR3 reads CASSVGGSNSYEQYF. The CDR3 DNA reads TGTGCCAGCAGCGTAGGCGGGAGCAATTCCTACGAGCAGTACTTC.

The chain employs TRBV9 and TRBJ2-7, with TRBD2 identical over 7 bases. J gave up 3 bases and V 2 bases, and 8 bases lay outside the gene matches. The CDR3 sequence is 15 residues long. Looked up from germline, CDR1 is SGDLS and CDR2 is YYNGEE. DNA of the CDR3: TGTGCCAGCAGCGTTGAAGCGGGACGATTCTACGAGCAGTACTTC. This translates into CASSVEAGRFYEQYF. Using reference TRBV9 and TRBJ2-7 for the parts outside the CDR3, the full variable domain is DSGVTQTPKHLITATGQRVTLRCSPRSGDLSVYWYQQSLDQGLQFLIQYYNGEERAKGNILERFSAQQFPDLHSELNLSSLELGDSALYFCASSVEAGRFYEQYFGPGTRLTVT.